Reported below is one T cell receptor beta chain. Living in roughly 25 US areas, the participants were between roughly 18 and 95 years of age. This specimen belongs to a study of blood T cell repertoires in COVID-19. Study-level information: Sample material is recorded as cDNA or gDNA derived from T cells, B-cell-depleted T cells, or PBMCs.

Germline V gene sequence: CDR1 KGHSH, CDR2 LQKENI. After removal of 2 bases from V and 3 bases from J, the junction contained 5 bases not matched to a gene. The CDR3 contains 16 residues. Per the study methods: How many nucleated cells were present was estimated from reference gene primer amplification. Generated by immunoSEQ multiplex PCR, the TCRdb table keeps only in-frame clones and is missing some. V and J calls and clone size are as listed in that table; D and trimming were resolved from the DNA. The table shows more than 110,000 clones, with 84% occurring only once. Sequencing was performed on PBMCs or T cells enriched from blood (not recorded which). This TCR came from a man in his forties or fifties with acute COVID-19. The chain has TRBV18 and TRBJ1-4; 8 bases align to TRBD1. The CDR3 spells CASSPETGDSNEKLFF. In nucleotides, the CDR3 is TGTGCCAGCTCACCAGAGACAGGGGACTCTAATGAAAAACTGTTTTTT.